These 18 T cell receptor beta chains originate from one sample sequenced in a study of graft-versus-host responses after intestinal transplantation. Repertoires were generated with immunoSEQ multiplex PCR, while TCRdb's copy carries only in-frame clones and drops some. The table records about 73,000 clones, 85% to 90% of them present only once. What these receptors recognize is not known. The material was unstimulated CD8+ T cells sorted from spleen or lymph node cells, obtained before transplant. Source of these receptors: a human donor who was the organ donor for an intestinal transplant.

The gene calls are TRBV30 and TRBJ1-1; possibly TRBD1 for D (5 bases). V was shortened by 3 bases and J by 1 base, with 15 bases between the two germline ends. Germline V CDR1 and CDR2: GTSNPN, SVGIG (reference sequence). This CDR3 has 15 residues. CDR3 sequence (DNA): TGTGCCTGGAGCCCAGTCGGGGGGTGGAACACTGAAGCTTTCTTT. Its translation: CAWSPVGGWNTEAFF.

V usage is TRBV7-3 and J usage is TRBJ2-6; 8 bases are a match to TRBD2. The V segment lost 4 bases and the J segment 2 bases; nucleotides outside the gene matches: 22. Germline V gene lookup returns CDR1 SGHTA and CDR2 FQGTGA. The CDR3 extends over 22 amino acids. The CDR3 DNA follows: TGTGCCAGCAGCTCACGGTCCCCCGGCGTCATCGGGGGGGCCGCTGGGGCCAACGTCCTGACTTTC. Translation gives CASSSRSPGVIGGAAGANVLTF.

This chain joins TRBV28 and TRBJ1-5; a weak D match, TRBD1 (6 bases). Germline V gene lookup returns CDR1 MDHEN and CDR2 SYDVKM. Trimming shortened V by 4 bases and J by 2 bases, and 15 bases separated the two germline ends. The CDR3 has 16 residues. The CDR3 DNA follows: TGTGCCAGCAGTTACCGCCTTAACAGGGGCAATCAGCCCCAGCATTTT. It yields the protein CASSYRLNRGNQPQHF.

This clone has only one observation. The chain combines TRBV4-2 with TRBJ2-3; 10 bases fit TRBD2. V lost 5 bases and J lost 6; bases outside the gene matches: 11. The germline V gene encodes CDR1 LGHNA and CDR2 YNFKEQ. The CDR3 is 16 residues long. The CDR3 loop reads CASSVPKAGGIDTQYF. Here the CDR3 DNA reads TGTGCCAGCAGCGTTCCAAAAGCGGGGGGGATCGATACGCAGTATTTT.

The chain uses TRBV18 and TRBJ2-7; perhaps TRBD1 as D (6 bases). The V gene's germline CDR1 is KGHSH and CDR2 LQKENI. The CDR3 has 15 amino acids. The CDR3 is CASSPPYTGCYEQYV. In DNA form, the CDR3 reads TGTGCCAGCTCTCCACCGTACACAGGGTGCTACGAGCAGTACGTC.

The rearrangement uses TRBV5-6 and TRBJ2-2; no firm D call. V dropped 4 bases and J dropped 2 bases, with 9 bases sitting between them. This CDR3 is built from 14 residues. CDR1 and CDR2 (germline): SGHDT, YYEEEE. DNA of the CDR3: TGTGCCAGCAGCCGTGGCGGCAACACCGGGGAGCTGTTTTTT. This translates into CASSRGGNTGELFF.

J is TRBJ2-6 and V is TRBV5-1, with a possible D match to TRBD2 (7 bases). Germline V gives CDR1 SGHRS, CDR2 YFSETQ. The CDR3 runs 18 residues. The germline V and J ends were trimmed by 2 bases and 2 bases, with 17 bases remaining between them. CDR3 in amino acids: CASSFGGPFVPGANVLTF. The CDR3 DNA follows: TGCGCCAGCAGCTTCGGGGGGCCGTTCGTTCCTGGGGCCAACGTCCTGACTTTC.

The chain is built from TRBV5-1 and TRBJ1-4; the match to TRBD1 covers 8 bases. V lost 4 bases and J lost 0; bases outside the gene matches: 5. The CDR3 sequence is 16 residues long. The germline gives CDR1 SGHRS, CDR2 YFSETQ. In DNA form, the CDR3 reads TGCGCCAGCAGCAGAACAGGGGGGACAACTAATGAAAAACTGTTTTTT. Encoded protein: CASSRTGGTTNEKLFF.

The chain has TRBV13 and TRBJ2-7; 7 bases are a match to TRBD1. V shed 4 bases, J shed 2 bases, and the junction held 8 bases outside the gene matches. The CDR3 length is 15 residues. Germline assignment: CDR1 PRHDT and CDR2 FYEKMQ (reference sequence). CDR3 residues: CASSSRDSLPYEQYV. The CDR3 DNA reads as TGTGCCAGCAGCTCTAGGGACAGCCTACCCTACGAGCAGTACGTC.

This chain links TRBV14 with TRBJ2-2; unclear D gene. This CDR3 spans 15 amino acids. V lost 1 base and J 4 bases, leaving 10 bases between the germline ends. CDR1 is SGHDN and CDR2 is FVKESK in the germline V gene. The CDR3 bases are TGTGCCAGCAGCCAAGGTGCAGACTTCACCGGGGAGCTGTTTTTT. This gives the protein CASSQGADFTGELFF. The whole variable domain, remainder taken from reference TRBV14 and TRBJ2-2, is EAGVTQFPSHSVIEKGQTVTLRCDPISGHDNLYWYRRVMGKEIKFLLHFVKESKQDESGMPNNRFLAERTGGTYSTLKVQPAELEDSGVYFCASSQGADFTGELFFGEGSRLTVL.

CDR3 in amino acids: CASSPPPETNYGYTF. The CDR3 coding sequence is TGTGCCAGCAGCCCCCCCCCAGAAACTAACTATGGCTACACCTTC. The J gene is TRBJ1-2, the V gene TRBV13, with D unresolved. This CDR3 contains 15 residues. V lost 5 bases, J lost 0 bases, and 13 bases lay in between. Germline V gene data show CDR1 as PRHDT and CDR2 as FYEKMQ (reference sequence).

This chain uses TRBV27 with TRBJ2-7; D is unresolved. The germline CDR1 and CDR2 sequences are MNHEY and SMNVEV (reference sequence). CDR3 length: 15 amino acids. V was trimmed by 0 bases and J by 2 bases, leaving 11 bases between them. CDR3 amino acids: CASSLSPGSTYEQYV. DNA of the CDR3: TGTGCCAGCAGTTTATCCCCCGGGTCTACCTACGAGCAGTACGTC.

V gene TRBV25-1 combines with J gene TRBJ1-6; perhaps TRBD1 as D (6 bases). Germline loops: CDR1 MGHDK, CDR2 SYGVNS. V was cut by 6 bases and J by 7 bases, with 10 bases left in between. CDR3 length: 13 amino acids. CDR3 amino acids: CASRQGSNSPLHF. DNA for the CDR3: TGTGCCAGCAGACAGGGATCGAATTCACCCCTCCACTTT.

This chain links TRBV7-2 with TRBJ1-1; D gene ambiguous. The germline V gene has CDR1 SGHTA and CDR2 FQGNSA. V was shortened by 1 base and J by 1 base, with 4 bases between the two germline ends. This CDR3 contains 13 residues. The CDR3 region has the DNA TGTGCCAGCAGCTTAGATCGGAACACTGAAGCTTTCTTT. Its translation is CASSLDRNTEAFF. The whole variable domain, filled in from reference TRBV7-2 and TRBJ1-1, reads GAGVSQSPSNKVTEKGKDVELRCDPISGHTALYWYRQSLGQGLEFLIYFQGNSAPDKSGLPSDRFSAERTGGSVSTLTIQRTQQEDSAVYLCASSLDRNTEAFFGQGTRLTVV.

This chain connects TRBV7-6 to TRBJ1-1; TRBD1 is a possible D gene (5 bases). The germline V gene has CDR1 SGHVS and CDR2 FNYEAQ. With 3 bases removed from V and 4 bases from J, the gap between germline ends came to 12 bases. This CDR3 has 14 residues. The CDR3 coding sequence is TGTGCCAGCAGCTTGGGCTTGGGGCTCACTGAAGCTTTCTTT. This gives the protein CASSLGLGLTEAFF.

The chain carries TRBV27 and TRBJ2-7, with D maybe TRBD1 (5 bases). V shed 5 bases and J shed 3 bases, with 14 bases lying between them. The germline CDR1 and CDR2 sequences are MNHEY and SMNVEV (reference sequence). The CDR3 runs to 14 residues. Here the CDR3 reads CASSPTPQGYEQYV. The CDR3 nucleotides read TGTGCCAGCAGTCCGACACCGCAGGGCTACGAGCAGTACGTC.

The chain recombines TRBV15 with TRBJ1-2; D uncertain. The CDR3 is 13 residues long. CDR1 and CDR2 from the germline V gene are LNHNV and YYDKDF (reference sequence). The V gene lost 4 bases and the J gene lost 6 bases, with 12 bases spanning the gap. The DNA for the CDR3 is TGTGCCACCAGCACACTTTTCGGGAATGGCTACACCTTC. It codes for CATSTLFGNGYTF. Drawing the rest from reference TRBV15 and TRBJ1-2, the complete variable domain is DAMVIQNPRYQVTQFGKPVTLSCSQTLNHNVMYWYQQKSSQAPKLLFHYYDKDFNNEADTPDNFQSRRPNTSFCFLDIRSPGLGDTAMYLCATSTLFGNGYTFGSGTRLTVV.

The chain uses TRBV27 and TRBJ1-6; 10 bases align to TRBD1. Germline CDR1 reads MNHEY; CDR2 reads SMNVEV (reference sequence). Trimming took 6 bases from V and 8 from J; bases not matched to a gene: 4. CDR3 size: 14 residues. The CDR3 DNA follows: TGTGCCAGCAGAGCCGGGACAGGGGATTCACCCCTCCACTTT. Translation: CASRAGTGDSPLHF.